These T cell receptor beta chains were read from a single sample in a study of blood T cell repertoires in COVID-19. Using immunoSEQ multiplex PCR, the repertoire was profiled, and TCRdb retains in-frame clones only, with some absent. The sample has tens of thousands of clones, around four fifths seen once; the top ten hold more than 6.5%. The sample consisted of peripheral blood. These receptors all stem from a human donor in a cohort sampled during active COVID-19. Both conserved end residues are trimmed from each CDR3.

TRBV19 ASSISPYTEAF
TRBV6-6 ASSYSRDAGAF
TRBV19 ASSQRQPLDSPLH
TRBV19 ASSIIDRMNTEAF
TRBV5-6 ASSPRRFTGELF
TRBV28 ASSYPSGTSYGYT
TRBV7-8 ASSSPGHKSYEQY
TRBV19 ASSIGTGLSTEAF
TRBV5-5 ASSSGGPGLIETQY
TRBV11-3 ASDSRGGSSGANVLT
TRBV5-6 ASIPLHSAYGYT
TRBV29-1 SVEFEGFGEY
TRBV7-3 ASSEGTGGSYEQY
TRBV24-1 ATGTGAADTQY
TRBV28 ASNPFTTSAYEQY
TRBV4-1 ASSPGLAGAQYQETQY